Shown below are 14 T cell receptor beta chains from a single sample sequenced in a study of beta chain features in type 1 diabetes. Study results and caveats: Type 1 diabetes patients showed a moderate but significant shortening of TCRB CDR3s in all four CD4+ subsets.

Antigens for these TCRs are unknown. The investigators reverse transcribed all of the isolated RNA, so they sequenced expressed TCRB transcripts. Sequencing was performed with immunoSEQ multiplex PCR; in TCRdb, only in-frame clones are kept and a portion is missing. Of roughly 250,000 clones detected, approximately 20% appear once; the ten largest clones hold 0.028%. Sequencing was carried out using naive CD4+ T cells from blood. All receptors derive from a woman between 40 and 50 years old with type 1 diabetes.

As concerns this clone: Other nucleotide sequences from this sample produce the same CDR3. The V gene is TRBV28, the J gene TRBJ2-6; D perhaps matches TRBD2 (5 bases). The V gene lost 5 bases and the J gene lost 0 bases, with 8 bases spanning the gap. The CDR3 has 15 residues. Germline V lookup: CDR1 MDHEN, CDR2 SYDVKM. CDR3 DNA: TGTGCCAGCAGTCCGGACTCCTCTGGGGCCAACGTCCTGACTTTC. As protein: CASSPDSSGANVLTF.

This clone was observed a handful of times. This chain's CDR3 is CASSSEGLLIYEQYF. The CDR3 nucleotides read TGTGCCAGCAGCTCCGAAGGACTACTCATCTACGAGCAGTACTTC. The V call is TRBV5-6, the J call TRBJ2-7; D is possibly TRBD2 (6 bases). Germline V gene data show CDR1 as SGHDT and CDR2 as YYEEEE. The V end was cut by 3 bases, the J end by 3 bases, with 16 bases between. This CDR3 region has 15 residues.

The chain links TRBV29-1 to TRBJ2-7, with D possibly matching TRBD2 (6 bases). Germline V CDR1 and CDR2: SQVTM, ANQGSEA. This CDR3 is 12 amino acids long. The ends were cut back, 5 bases at V and 3 bases at J, with 11 bases in the middle. The CDR3, as DNA: TGCAGCGTTCTGGTGACTAGCTACGAGCAGTACTTC. This encodes CSVLVTSYEQYF.

This chain joins TRBV6-5 and TRBJ2-7; the match to TRBD2 covers 7 bases. The CDR3 extends over 15 amino acids. J lost 4 bases, V lost 6 bases, and 12 bases had no gene match. Germline V gives CDR1 MNHEY, CDR2 SVGAGI. The CDR3 bases are TGTGCCAGCAGCCCGTTCCTAGCGGTTATGTACGAGCAGTACTTC. Translating it yields CASSPFLAVMYEQYF.

This chain joins TRBV7-8 and TRBJ1-2; perhaps TRBD1 as D (6 bases). V shed 6 bases and J shed 0 bases, with 11 bases lying between them. Per the germline V gene, CDR1 is SGHVS and CDR2 is FQNEAQ. The CDR3 consists of 14 residues. For the CDR3, the DNA is TGTGCCAGCAGTAACAGGGAAACTAACTATGGCTACACCTTC. Protein product: CASSNRETNYGYTF.

In its sample, this clone was seen a few times. The chain links TRBV5-6 to TRBJ2-1; possible D gene TRBD1, 6 bases. The V gene lost 0 bases and the J gene lost 1 base, with 8 bases spanning the gap. CDR3 length equals 15 residues. Germline V gene data show CDR1 as SGHDT and CDR2 as YYEEEE. CDR3 nucleotide sequence: TGTGCCAGCAGCTTGGGGCAGGGGTCCTACAATGAGCAGTTCTTC. Translated, it gives CASSLGQGSYNEQFF.

The chain recombines TRBV29-1 with TRBJ2-1, with D tentatively TRBD2 (7 bases). The CDR3 is 15 amino acids. V lost 3 bases, J lost 2 bases, and 14 bases lay in between. Germline V CDR1 and CDR2: SQVTM, ANQGSEA. The CDR3 loop reads CSVDGEGGPYNEQFF. The CDR3, as DNA: TGCAGCGTTGACGGGGAGGGGGGGCCCTACAATGAGCAGTTCTTC.

The chain has TRBV7-2 and TRBJ1-5; no firm D call. The CDR3 has 13 amino acids. Germline CDR1 reads SGHTA; CDR2 reads FQGNSA. Trimming shortened V by 5 bases and J by 6 bases, and 11 bases separated the two germline ends. CDR3: CASSPHVSQPQHF. The CDR3 DNA follows: TGTGCCAGCAGCCCTCATGTGAGTCAGCCCCAGCATTTT.

This clone turned up a few times. The rearrangement joins TRBV29-1 to TRBJ1-2, with 7 bases lining up with TRBD1. CDR1 is SQVTM and CDR2 is ANQGSEA in the germline V gene. This CDR3 comprises 13 residues. Trimming took 7 bases from V and 4 from J; bases not matched to a gene: 9. CDR3 residues: CSAYRGSGYGYTF. The CDR3, as DNA: TGCAGCGCATACAGGGGCAGCGGCTATGGCTACACCTTC.

This chain links TRBV29-1 with TRBJ2-7; possible D gene TRBD1, 5 bases. Germline V gives CDR1 SQVTM, CDR2 ANQGSEA. Trimming removed 4 bases at V and 3 bases at J, with 13 bases between. CDR3 length equals 13 residues. The CDR3 DNA reads TGCAGCGTTGGCCAGGGTAGTTACTACGAGCAGTACTTC. This codes for CSVGQGSYYEQYF.

There are a few counts of this clone. CDR3: CASSYSEGDYGYTF. The CDR3 DNA sequence: TGTGCCAGCAGTTACTCGGAGGGAGACTATGGCTACACCTTC. The V call is TRBV6-5, the J call TRBJ1-2; D unclear. The ends were cut back, 0 bases at V and 3 bases at J, with 8 bases in the middle. This CDR3 is built from 14 residues. The V gene's germline CDR1 is MNHEY and CDR2 SVGAGI.

This clone came up a few times. This chain uses TRBV7-3 with TRBJ2-2; no reliable D call. With 4 bases removed from V and 2 bases from J, the gap between germline ends came to 2 bases. The germline gives CDR1 SGHTA, CDR2 FQGTGA. The CDR3 spans 12 residues. CDR3 protein: CASSSNTGELFF. The CDR3 DNA is TGTGCCAGCAGCTCAAACACCGGGGAGCTGTTTTTT. Full variable domain (rest looked up from reference TRBV7-3 and TRBJ2-2): GAGVSQTPSNKVTEKGKYVELRCDPISGHTALYWYRQSLGQGPEFLIYFQGTGAADDSGLPNDRFFAVRPEGSVSTLKIQRTERGDSAVYLCASSSNTGELFFGEGSRLTVL.

The V and J genes are TRBV7-9 and TRBJ2-1; D might be TRBD2 (6 bases). Germline V gene data show CDR1 as SEHNR and CDR2 as FQNEAQ (reference sequence). There are 14 residues in the CDR3. V was shortened by 4 bases and J by 6 bases, with 13 bases between the two germline ends. CDR3 amino acids: CASSSGSGANEQFF. Written as DNA, the CDR3 is TGTGCCAGCAGCTCGGGTTCGGGAGCCAATGAGCAGTTCTTC. The variable domain in full, with the rest retrieved from reference TRBV7-9 and TRBJ2-1, is DTGVSQNPRHKITKRGQNVTFRCDPISEHNRLYWYRQTLGQGPEFLTYFQNEAQLEKSRLLSDRFSAERPKGSFSTLEIQRTEQGDSAMYLCASSSGSGANEQFFGPGTRLTVL.

V gene TRBV7-9 combines with J gene TRBJ2-1, with 14 bases identical to TRBD2. Trimming cost V 5 bases and J 8 bases; bases outside gene matches: 8. Germline CDR1 SEHNR, CDR2 FQNEAQ (reference sequence). The CDR3 extends over 16 amino acids. As DNA, the CDR3 is TGTGCCAGCAGCCTGGGACTAGCGGGAGTTGGAGATGAGCAGTTCTTC. It is translated as CASSLGLAGVGDEQFF.